This T cell receptor (beta chain) was identified in a study of patients and donors after allogeneic stem cell transplantation. One entry per CDR3 protein results from TCRdb running MiXCR on the RT-PCR reads. The sample consists of about a million distinct CDR3 sequences, approximately 18% of them appearing once. In germline, CDR1 is SGHRS, CDR2 YFSETQ. The CDR3 has 15 amino acids. V lost 1 base to trimming and J lost 1 base; unmatched junction nucleotides: 5. Source material: blood, either unsorted or a sorted T cell fraction (not recorded which). The origin of this receptor is a human donor who was either an allogeneic HSCT recipient or a stem cell or donor lymphocyte infusion donor (not recorded which). It is not recorded whose cells these are; they may come from a transplant donor. This chain uses TRBV5-1 with TRBJ2-7, with TRBD1 identical over 7 bases. The CDR3 is CASSLRGGASYEQYF. Here the CDR3 DNA reads TGCGCCAGCAGCTTGCGAGGGGGCGCATCCTACGAGCAGTACTTC. The full variable domain, rest sourced from reference TRBV5-1 and TRBJ2-7, is KAGVTQTPRYLIKTRGQQVTLSCSPISGHRSVSWYQQTPGQGLQFLFEYFSETQRNKGNFPGRFSGRQFSNSRSEMNVSTLELGDSALYLCASSLRGGASYEQYFGPGTRLTVT.